This TCR beta chain originates from a study of blood T cells in healthy people across ages. Study results and limitations: Using unsorted PBMCs precluded a conclusive naive versus antigen-experienced comparison.

Sample-barcoded 5' priming and a J-beta primer mix drove a second PCR of about 6 to 12 cycles. TCRdb passed the 5' RACE reads through MiXCR, listing each CDR3 protein once. The data contain some 880,000 distinct CDR3 sequences, around 36% of them singletons. This CDR3 contains 12 residues. This clonotype was detected ten times or more. Its specificity is unknown. The sequence came from a young man in good health. This chain uses TRBV1 with TRBJ2-1; the D segment call TRBD2 is taken from the table without a DNA check. TRBV1 counts as a pseudogene. The sequenced sample was blood. The CDR3 loop reads CTSSRPLDEQFF. The CDR3 nucleotides are TGCACCAGCAGCCGCCCTCTGGATGAGCAGTTCTTC.